The 28 T cell receptor beta chains reported below all come from one sample, sequenced in a study of T cell changes during pregnancy in multiple sclerosis. The data were produced by immunoSEQ multiplex PCR, yet TCRdb's version contains in-frame clones alone and is incomplete. The sample yields some 60,000 clones, 90% to 95% seen once. This material consisted of peripheral blood, taken before pregnancy. The source of these receptors is a female donor with multiple sclerosis, enrolled in a pregnancy study.

The CDR3 DNA is TGTGCCAGTAGTATAGTTGCTAGCGGGATCGAGGAGCAGTTCTTC. Amino acids: CASSIVASGIEEQFF. The V and J genes are TRBV19 and TRBJ2-1; 9 nucleotides match TRBD2. This CDR3 spans 15 amino acids. Germline lookup yields CDR1 LNHDA and CDR2 SQIVND (reference sequence). V shed 1 base, J shed 10 bases, and the junction held 8 bases outside the gene matches.

This rearrangement joins TRBV19 to TRBJ2-2; TRBD2 is a possible D gene (7 bases). V dropped 6 bases and J dropped 6 bases, with 17 bases sitting between them. The germline V gene has CDR1 LNHDA and CDR2 SQIVND (reference sequence). The length of the CDR3 is 15 residues. The CDR3 loop is CASSANVGGAGELFF. DNA for the CDR3: TGTGCCAGTAGCGCCAACGTAGGGGGGGCCGGGGAGCTGTTTTTT.

This chain connects TRBV11-2 to TRBJ1-6; possibly TRBD1 for D (5 bases). V gave up 3 bases and J gave up 7 bases, with 13 bases separating them. Germline-derived CDR1 and CDR2 are SGHAT and FQNNGV. The CDR3 totals 15 residues. CDR3 sequence (DNA): TGTGCCAGCAGCTTTTGGGGGGAGGGAAATTCACCCCTCCACTTT. Protein product: CASSFWGEGNSPLHF.

J is TRBJ1-4 and V is TRBV15, with D unclear. This CDR3 contains 16 residues. The V end was cut by 1 base, the J end by 8 bases, with 17 bases between. CDR1 and CDR2 from the germline V gene are LNHNV and YYDKDF (reference sequence). The CDR3 nucleotides are TGTGCCACCAGCAGAGTTTCCGGACTCCTGGAGGAAAAACTGTTTTTT. It codes for CATSRVSGLLEEKLFF.

The chain employs TRBV5-1 and TRBJ1-1; TRBD1 aligns across 8 bases. V lost 2 bases to trimming and J lost 4 bases; unmatched junction nucleotides: 1. The CDR3 has 13 amino acids. Germline V gives CDR1 SGHRS, CDR2 YFSETQ. CDR3 amino acids: CASSFQGATEAFF. CDR3 nucleotide sequence: TGCGCCAGCAGCTTTCAGGGGGCCACTGAAGCTTTCTTT.

This chain connects TRBV4-2 to TRBJ2-5; TRBD1 matches at 7 bases. Germline V gene lookup returns CDR1 LGHNA and CDR2 YNFKEQ. V was pared by 4 bases and J by 0 bases, with 5 bases of the junction left unmatched. There are 15 residues in the CDR3. CDR3 DNA sequence: TGTGCCAGCAGCCCTCGCACAGGGGACCAAGAGACCCAGTACTTC. This codes for CASSPRTGDQETQYF.

V is TRBV7-8 and J is TRBJ2-7, with 13 bases lining up with TRBD2. CDR1 SGHVS and CDR2 FQNEAQ come from the germline V gene. V was clipped by 4 bases and J by 4 bases; unmatched bases: 4. CDR3 length: 15 residues. DNA for the CDR3: TGTGCCAGCAGCTCCTTGACTAGCGGGGGGTACGAGCAGTACTTC. This gives the protein CASSSLTSGGYEQYF.

This sequence joins TRBV5-4 and TRBJ1-1; perhaps TRBD1 as D (5 bases). Trimming left V 0 bases short and J 1 base short, with 13 bases between. The CDR3 loop spans 16 amino acids. In germline, CDR1 is SGHNT, CDR2 YYREEE (reference sequence). The CDR3 DNA sequence: TGTGCCAGCAGCTTGGGTGGATCCAGGGAGAACACTGAAGCTTTCTTT. Its protein product is CASSLGGSRENTEAFF.

The rearrangement uses TRBV7-2 and TRBJ2-4; the match to TRBD1 covers 8 bases. Germline V gene lookup returns CDR1 SGHTA and CDR2 FQGNSA. The length of the CDR3 is 16 residues. V shed 5 bases, J shed 6 bases, and the junction held 12 bases outside the gene matches. The CDR3 is CASSTRTGLVLNIQYF. The CDR3 DNA follows: TGTGCCAGCAGCACGCGGACAGGGCTAGTTTTAAACATTCAGTACTTC.

The rearrangement uses TRBV6-4 and TRBJ2-7, with 10 bases aligning to TRBD1. Germline V gene data show CDR1 as MRHNA and CDR2 as SNTAGT. The CDR3 length is 15 residues. After removal of 0 bases from V and 7 bases from J, the junction contained 6 bases not matched to a gene. CDR3 DNA sequence: TGTGCCAGCAGTGACTCCCCCGGACAGGGGGGAGAGCAGTACTTC. Translated, it gives CASSDSPGQGGEQYF.

This chain connects TRBV7-2 to TRBJ1-4; D perhaps matches TRBD1 (6 bases). Germline-derived CDR1 and CDR2 are SGHTA and FQGNSA. V gave up 1 base and J gave up 3 bases, with 12 bases separating them. The CDR3 extends over 16 amino acids. The CDR3, as DNA: TGTGCCAGCAGCTTAGAGTCGGCAGGGGCTAATGAAAAACTGTTTTTT. As protein: CASSLESAGANEKLFF.

This clone was detected only once. V is TRBV4-3 and J is TRBJ1-5; D might be TRBD1 (6 bases). The CDR3 spans 15 residues. V lost 0 bases and J 3 bases, leaving 9 bases between the germline ends. Germline V gives CDR1 LGHNA, CDR2 YSLEER. The CDR3 DNA is TGCGCCAGCAGCCAAGAATACAGGGCCAATCAGCCCCAGCATTTT. This sequence encodes CASSQEYRANQPQHF.

This chain joins TRBV5-1 and TRBJ1-2; 8 bases align to TRBD1. This CDR3 is 13 amino acids long. J was trimmed by 4 bases and V by 4 bases; bases with no gene match: 3. Germline assignment: CDR1 SGHRS and CDR2 YFSETQ. This CDR3 reads CASSAGTGYGYTF. The CDR3 DNA reads TGCGCCAGCAGCGCCGGGACAGGCTATGGCTACACCTTC.

The DNA of the CDR3 is TGCAGCGTTGAAGCTCCCCACTATGGCTACACCTTC. It yields the protein CSVEAPHYGYTF. The rearrangement joins TRBV29-1 to TRBJ1-2; D gene unclear. The germline V and J ends were trimmed by 1 base and 3 bases, with 6 bases remaining between them. The CDR3 runs 12 residues. Germline V gene lookup returns CDR1 SQVTM and CDR2 ANQGSEA.

This sequence joins TRBV30 and TRBJ2-3; TRBD2 is a possible D gene (5 bases). Germline V CDR1 and CDR2: GTSNPN, SVGIG (reference sequence). V gave up 3 bases and J gave up 2 bases, with 6 bases separating them. This CDR3 contains 12 residues. CDR3 nucleotide sequence: TGTGCCTGGAGGGAGGTCACAGATACGCAGTATTTT. Amino acid sequence: CAWREVTDTQYF.

The rearrangement joins TRBV4-2 to TRBJ1-4; D gene ambiguous. The CDR3 has 15 amino acids. From germline, CDR1 is LGHNA and CDR2 YNFKEQ. The V gene lost 1 base and the J gene lost 8 bases, with 14 bases spanning the gap. The CDR3 DNA reads as TGTGCCAGCAGCCAAGCGGAGCGTGTAGAGGAAAAACTGTTTTTT. This gives the protein CASSQAERVEEKLFF.

The chain carries TRBV7-2 and TRBJ2-1, with a possible D match to TRBD2 (5 bases). The CDR3 has 16 amino acids. Trimming took off 1 base at V and 7 bases at J, with 17 bases between the two ends. Germline assignment: CDR1 SGHTA and CDR2 FQGNSA. CDR3 loop: CASSLVSYLSGNEQFF. The CDR3 DNA reads as TGTGCCAGCAGCTTAGTATCATACTTATCGGGGAATGAGCAGTTCTTC.

The genes are TRBV19 and TRBJ1-2; 12 bases fit TRBD1. With 5 bases clipped from V and 4 bases from J, the junction kept 8 bases outside the gene matches. CDR1 is LNHDA, CDR2 SQIVND, per germline (reference sequence). The length of the CDR3 is 16 residues. The CDR3 here is CASSAPPGQGAYGYTF. CDR3 DNA: TGTGCCAGTAGTGCGCCGCCGGGACAGGGGGCCTATGGCTACACCTTC.

This sequence joins TRBV5-4 and TRBJ2-3, with a weak D call TRBD2 (6 bases). Germline-derived CDR1 and CDR2 are SGHNT and YYREEE (reference sequence). The CDR3 sequence is 14 residues long. Trimming cost V 3 bases and J 4 bases, with 12 bases left between them. Here the CDR3 reads CASSSASAPDTQYF. Here the CDR3 DNA reads TGTGCCAGCAGCTCCGCTAGCGCCCCAGATACGCAGTATTTT.

The V gene is TRBV11-2, the J gene TRBJ1-2; maybe TRBD1 (5 bases). The CDR3 runs to 17 residues. CDR1 SGHAT and CDR2 FQNNGV come from the germline V gene. Trimming took 0 bases from V and 0 from J, leaving 14 bases between them. The CDR3 DNA is TGTGCCAGCAGCTTAGAGCCCGGACAACCTCCTAACTATGGCTACACCTTC. This sequence encodes CASSLEPGQPPNYGYTF.

The V call is TRBV29-1, the J call TRBJ1-3; D is possibly TRBD1 (6 bases). V shed 3 bases and J shed 4 bases, with 16 bases lying between them. Germline CDR1 is SQVTM and CDR2 is ANQGSEA. The CDR3 covers 15 residues. In DNA, the CDR3 is TGCAGCGTTGACTTCGGGCTCGGACAGGGAAACACCATATATTTT. Amino acids: CSVDFGLGQGNTIYF.

This clone has only a few counts. The chain links TRBV7-3 to TRBJ2-2, with D tentatively TRBD2 (5 bases). The germline CDR1 and CDR2 sequences are SGHTA and FQGTGA. This CDR3 has 12 amino acids. V lost 3 bases to trimming and J lost 6 bases, with 5 bases between them. CDR3 region: CASSFGAGELFF. CDR3 in DNA: TGTGCCAGCAGCTTCGGGGCCGGGGAGCTGTTTTTT.

The rearrangement links TRBV6-5 to TRBJ1-1; D is possibly TRBD1 (6 bases). This CDR3 contains 14 residues. Trimming removed 6 bases from V and 4 bases from J, with 15 bases in between. The germline V gene encodes CDR1 MNHEY and CDR2 SVGAGI. The CDR3 protein is CASRVRGAATEAFF. The CDR3 bases are TGTGCCAGCAGGGTCAGGGGAGCGGCCACTGAAGCTTTCTTT.

V gene TRBV6-5 combines with J gene TRBJ2-7, with TRBD1 identical over 9 bases. The CDR3 has 15 amino acids. The germline gives CDR1 MNHEY, CDR2 SVGAGI. The J segment lost 0 bases and the V segment lost 10 bases, leaving 10 bases of the junction unmatched. The CDR3 region is CATGTGYDASYEQYF. The CDR3 DNA follows: TGTGCCACCGGGACAGGGTATGATGCCTCCTACGAGCAGTACTTC.

The gene calls are TRBV19 and TRBJ1-4, with no clear D. Trimming took 3 bases from V and 13 from J, leaving 9 bases between them. In germline, CDR1 is LNHDA, CDR2 SQIVND (reference sequence). This CDR3 comprises 11 residues. The CDR3 DNA reads TGTGCCAGTAGTATTAGCGGAGGACTGTTTTTT. It translates to CASSISGGLFF.

This clone was seen a few times. The chain recombines TRBV4-3 with TRBJ1-1, with 7 bases matching TRBD1. The V gene end was trimmed by 1 base and the J gene end by 10 bases; junction bases not matched to a gene: 18. This CDR3 region has 17 residues. Germline V gives CDR1 LGHNA, CDR2 YSLEER. The CDR3 DNA follows: TGCGCCAGCAGCCAAGCCTTGTTTCAGGGGGGCCAGACAAGAGCTTTCTTT. Translated: CASSQALFQGGQTRAFF.

The chain links TRBV4-3 to TRBJ1-5; no clear D gene. V was trimmed by 0 bases and J by 10 bases, leaving 13 bases between them. Per the germline V gene, CDR1 is LGHNA and CDR2 is YSLEER. The CDR3 runs 14 residues. The CDR3 protein is CASSQDSRGEPQHF. In nucleotides, the CDR3 is TGCGCCAGCAGCCAAGATTCCCGGGGAGAACCCCAGCATTTT.

This chain uses TRBV4-2 with TRBJ2-3; 12 nucleotides agree with TRBD2. J lost 8 bases, V lost 1 base, and 10 bases had no gene match. Germline V gives CDR1 LGHNA, CDR2 YNFKEQ. The CDR3 contains 17 residues. CDR3 in DNA: TGTGCCAGCAGCCAAGTTTCGACTAGCGGGGGAAGTGGTACGCAGTATTTT. The encoded protein is CASSQVSTSGGSGTQYF.